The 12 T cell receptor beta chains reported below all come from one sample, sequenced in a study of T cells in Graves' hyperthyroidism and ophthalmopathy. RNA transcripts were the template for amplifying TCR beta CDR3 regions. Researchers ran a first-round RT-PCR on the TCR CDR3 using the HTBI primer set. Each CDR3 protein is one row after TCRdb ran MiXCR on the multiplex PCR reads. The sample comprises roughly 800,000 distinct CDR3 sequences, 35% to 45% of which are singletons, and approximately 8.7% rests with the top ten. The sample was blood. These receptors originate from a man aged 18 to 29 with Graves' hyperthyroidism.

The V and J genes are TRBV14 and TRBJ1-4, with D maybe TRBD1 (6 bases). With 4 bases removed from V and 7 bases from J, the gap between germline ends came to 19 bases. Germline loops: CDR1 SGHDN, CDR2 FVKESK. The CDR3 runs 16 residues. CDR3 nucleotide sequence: TGTGCCAGCAGCCTATGGACCGCCGGGGGCGGTGAAAAACTGTTTTTT. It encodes CASSLWTAGGGEKLFF.

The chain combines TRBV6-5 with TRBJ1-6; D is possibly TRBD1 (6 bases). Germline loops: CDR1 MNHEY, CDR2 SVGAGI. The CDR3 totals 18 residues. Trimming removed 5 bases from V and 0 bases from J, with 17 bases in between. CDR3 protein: CASSPSDRPSSYNSPLHF. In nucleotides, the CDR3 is TGTGCCAGCAGTCCCTCAGACAGGCCGAGCTCCTATAATTCACCCCTCCACTTT.

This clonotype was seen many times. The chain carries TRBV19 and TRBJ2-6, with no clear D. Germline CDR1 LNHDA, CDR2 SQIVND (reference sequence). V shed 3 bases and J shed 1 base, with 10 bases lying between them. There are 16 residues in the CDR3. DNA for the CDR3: TGTGCCAGTAGTATCGACATTACTTCTGGGGCCAACGTCCTGACTTTC. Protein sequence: CASSIDITSGANVLTF.

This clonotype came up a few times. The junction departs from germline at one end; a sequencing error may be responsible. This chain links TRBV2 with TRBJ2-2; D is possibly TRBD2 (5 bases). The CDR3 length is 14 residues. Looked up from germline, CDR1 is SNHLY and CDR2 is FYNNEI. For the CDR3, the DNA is TGTGCCAGCAGGGAAGGGAGATACACCGGGGAGCTGTTTTTT. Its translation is CASREGRYTGELFF.

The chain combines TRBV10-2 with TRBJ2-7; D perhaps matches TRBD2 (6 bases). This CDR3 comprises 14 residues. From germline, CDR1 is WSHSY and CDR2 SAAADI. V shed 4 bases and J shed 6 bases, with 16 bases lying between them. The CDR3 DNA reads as TGCGCCAGCAGTGCGGCTAGGGAGGCCTCCGAGCAGTACTTC. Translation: CASSAAREASEQYF.

CDR3 region: CASSWGRFYGYTF. The CDR3, as DNA: TGCGCCAGCAGCTGGGGACGGTTCTATGGCTACACCTTC. The chain carries TRBV5-1 and TRBJ1-2; weak D call: TRBD1 (5 bases). V was trimmed by 3 bases and J by 4 bases, leaving 10 bases between them. Germline V CDR1 and CDR2: SGHRS, YFSETQ. This CDR3 has 13 amino acids.

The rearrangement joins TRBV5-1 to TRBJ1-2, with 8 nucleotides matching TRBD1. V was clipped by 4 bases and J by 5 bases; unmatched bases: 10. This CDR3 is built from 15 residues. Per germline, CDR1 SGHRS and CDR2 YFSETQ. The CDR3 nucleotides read TGCGCCAGCAGCATAACAGGGACAGGAAGGTATGGCTACACCTTC. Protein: CASSITGTGRYGYTF.

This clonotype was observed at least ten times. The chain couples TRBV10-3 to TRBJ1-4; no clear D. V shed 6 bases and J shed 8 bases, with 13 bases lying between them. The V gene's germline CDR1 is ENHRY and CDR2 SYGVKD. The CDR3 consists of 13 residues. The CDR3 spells CAISGVAGEKLFF. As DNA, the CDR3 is TGTGCCATCAGCGGGGTAGCTGGGGAAAAACTGTTTTTT.

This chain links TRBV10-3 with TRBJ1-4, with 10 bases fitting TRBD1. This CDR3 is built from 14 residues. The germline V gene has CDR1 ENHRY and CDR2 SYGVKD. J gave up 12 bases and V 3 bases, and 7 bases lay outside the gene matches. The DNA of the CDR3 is TGTGCCATCAGTGATGGGACAGGGGAGGGGCAACTGTTTTTT. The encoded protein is CAISDGTGEGQLFF.

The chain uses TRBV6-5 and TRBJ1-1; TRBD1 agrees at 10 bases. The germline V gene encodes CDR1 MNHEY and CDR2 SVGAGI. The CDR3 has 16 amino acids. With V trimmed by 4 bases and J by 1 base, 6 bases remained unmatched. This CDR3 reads CASSSRTGGANTEAFF. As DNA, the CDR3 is TGTGCCAGCAGTTCGCGGACAGGGGGGGCGAACACTGAAGCTTTCTTT.

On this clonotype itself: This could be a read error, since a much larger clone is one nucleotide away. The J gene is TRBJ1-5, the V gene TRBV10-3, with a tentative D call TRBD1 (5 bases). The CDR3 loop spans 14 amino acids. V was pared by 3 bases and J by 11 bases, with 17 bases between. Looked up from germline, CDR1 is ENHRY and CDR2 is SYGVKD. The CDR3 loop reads CAISESGTGLSQHF. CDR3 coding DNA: TGTGCCATCAGTGAATCGGGAACGGGGCTGTCCCAGCATTTT.

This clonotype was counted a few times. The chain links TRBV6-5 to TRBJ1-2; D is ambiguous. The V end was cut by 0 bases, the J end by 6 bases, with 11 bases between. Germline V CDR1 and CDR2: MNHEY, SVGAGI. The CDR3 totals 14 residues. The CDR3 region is CASSYSKGGDGYTF. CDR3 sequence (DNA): TGTGCCAGCAGTTACTCGAAGGGAGGCGATGGCTACACCTTC.